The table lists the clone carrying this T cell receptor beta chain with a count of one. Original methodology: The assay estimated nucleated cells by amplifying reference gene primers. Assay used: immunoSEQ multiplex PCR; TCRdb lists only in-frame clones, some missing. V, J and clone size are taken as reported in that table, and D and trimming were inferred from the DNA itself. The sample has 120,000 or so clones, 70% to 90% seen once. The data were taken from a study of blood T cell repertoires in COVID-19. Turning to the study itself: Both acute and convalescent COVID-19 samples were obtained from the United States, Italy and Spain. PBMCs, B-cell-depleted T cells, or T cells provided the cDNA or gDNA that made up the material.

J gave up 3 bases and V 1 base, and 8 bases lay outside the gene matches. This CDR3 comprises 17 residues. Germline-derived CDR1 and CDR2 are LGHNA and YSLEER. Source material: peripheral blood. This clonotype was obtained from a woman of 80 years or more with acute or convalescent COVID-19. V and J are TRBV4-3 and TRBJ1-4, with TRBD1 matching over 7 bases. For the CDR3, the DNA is TGCGCCAGCAGCCAAGGACCCGGACAGGCGGCTAATGAAAAACTGTTTTTT. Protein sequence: CASSQGPGQAANEKLFF.